The 9 T cell receptor beta chains in this list originate from one sample, sequenced in a study of blood T cells in healthy people across ages. Using a J-beta primer mix together with a sample-barcoded 5' primer, a second PCR was run for about 7 to 12 cycles. One entry per CDR3 protein, called by TCRdb with MiXCR from the 5' RACE reads. The profile shows 890,000 or so distinct CDR3 sequences, around two thirds of them singletons. Sequenced: blood. These receptors were collected from a man aged 30-40 years in good health.

Concerning this clonotype itself: This may stem from a read error, because a much larger clone lies one nucleotide away. The V and J genes are TRBV3-1 and TRBJ2-4; 11 bases line up with TRBD2. The V and J ends lost 6 bases and 3 bases, in that order; junction bases with no gene match: 13. Per germline, CDR1 LGHDT and CDR2 YNNKEL (reference sequence). CDR3 size: 18 residues. The CDR3 DNA sequence: TGTGCCAGCAGTCACCTAGCGGGGGGTACTTCAGTCAAAAACATTCAGTACTTC. It codes for CASSHLAGGTSVKNIQYF.

J is TRBJ1-2 and V is TRBV6-6; D unclear. The CDR3 has 12 residues. Germline V CDR1 and CDR2: MNHNY, SVGAGI (reference sequence). V lost 5 bases, J lost 7 bases, and 11 bases lay in between. The CDR3 reads CASSAGSGGYTF. DNA for the CDR3: TGTGCCAGCAGTGCTGGAAGTGGTGGCTACACCTTC.

This clonotype was found a few times. The rearrangement joins TRBV27 to TRBJ2-7, with 7 bases matching TRBD1. This CDR3 is 14 amino acids long. Germline assignment: CDR1 MNHEY and CDR2 SMNVEV (reference sequence). Trimming took 5 bases from V and 4 from J; bases not matched to a gene: 8. CDR3 loop: CASSTHRGGYEQYF. Written as DNA, the CDR3 is TGTGCCAGCAGTACCCACAGGGGCGGGTACGAGCAGTACTTC.

The V and J genes are TRBV2 and TRBJ2-5, with D unresolved. The germline V and J ends were trimmed by 7 bases and 2 bases, with 14 bases remaining between them. This CDR3 is built from 14 residues. Germline-derived CDR1 and CDR2 are SNHLY and FYNNEI. The CDR3 region is CASNPESAQETQYF. In DNA form, the CDR3 reads TGTGCCAGCAACCCAGAGTCAGCACAAGAGACCCAGTACTTC.

This clonotype was detected only a few times. This chain uses TRBV7-2 with TRBJ1-2; D not certain. The V and J ends lost 4 bases and 6 bases respectively, with 15 bases between them. CDR3 length: 14 amino acids. Germline V CDR1 and CDR2: SGHTA, FQGNSA. The DNA for the CDR3 is TGTGCCAGCAGCTCAGTCCTGTGGGCTGATGGCTACACCTTC. It translates to CASSSVLWADGYTF.

This clonotype came up once. The V gene is TRBV6-5, the J gene TRBJ1-5, with TRBD1 matching 12 bases. This CDR3 region has 15 residues. Per germline, CDR1 MNHEY and CDR2 SVGAGI. V lost 6 bases to trimming and J lost 3 bases; unmatched junction nucleotides: 3. The CDR3 DNA follows: TGTGCCAGCAGATGGGGACAGGGGGCCAATCAGCCCCAGCATTTT. Translation: CASRWGQGANQPQHF.

This clonotype showed up just once. The chain recombines TRBV4-3 with TRBJ2-7; possible D gene TRBD1, 6 bases. Trimming took off 4 bases at V and 1 base at J, with 14 bases between the two ends. Germline values: CDR1 LGHNA, CDR2 YSLEER. This CDR3 contains 15 residues. The CDR3 loop reads CASSPLTGESYEQYF. DNA of the CDR3: TGCGCCAGCAGCCCTCTGACAGGCGAATCCTACGAGCAGTACTTC.

This clonotype has just a few counts. The V call is TRBV6-6, the J call TRBJ1-2, with D possibly matching TRBD1 (6 bases). Trimming stripped 3 bases from V and 3 bases from J, with 8 bases between. CDR3 length: 13 amino acids. The germline CDR1 and CDR2 sequences are MNHNY and SVGAGI (reference sequence). The chain's CDR3 is CASSYKGDYGYTF. CDR3 coding DNA: TGTGCCAGCAGTTATAAGGGGGACTATGGCTACACCTTC.

This clonotype was picked up many times. This sequence joins TRBV4-3 and TRBJ2-7; no clear D gene. Trimming shortened V by 0 bases and J by 2 bases, and 11 bases separated the two germline ends. This CDR3 contains 15 residues. In germline, CDR1 is LGHNA, CDR2 YSLEER. Here the CDR3 reads CASSQDEARAYEQYF. The CDR3 DNA is TGCGCCAGCAGCCAAGATGAAGCCAGAGCCTACGAGCAGTACTTC.